These 25 T cell receptor beta chains were sequenced from one sample in a study of T-cell reconstitution after alpha-beta-depleted transplantation in children (dated by TCRdb to the mid-2010s). Library construction relied on PCR. The instrument given in TCRdb is Illumina HiSeq 2500. TCR library preparation used molecular barcoding, with unique molecular identifiers applied to normalize quantification of the TCRbeta repertoire. Starting from the raw public reads, TCRdb applied fastp trimming at Q25, assembled clones with MiXCR and retained in-frame beta chains. Merged by CDR3 protein, the rows form single entries marked with the most common genes and DNA. The table for this sample lists 500,000 to 600,000 distinct CDR3 sequences; over 25% of them were counted only once. Around a third of the sample rests with the top ten. Per the publication, the treatment or condition label means: allogeneic hematopoietic cell transplantation with graft depleted of TCRalphabeta T cells and CD19 B cells.

The material sequenced was PBMCs, taken before TCRalphabeta/CD19-depleted stem cell transplant. These receptors originate from a boy less than two years old with Wiskott-Aldrich syndrome, due to receive a stem cell transplant.

The chain is built from TRBV18 and TRBJ1-1; no reliable D call. Germline-derived CDR1 and CDR2 are KGHSH and LQKENI. V was clipped by 6 bases and J by 4 bases, with 18 bases between them. The CDR3 runs to 15 residues. This chain's CDR3 is CASSLVVIEVTEAFF. The CDR3 DNA reads as TGTGCCAGCTCCCTGGTTGTGATCGAGGTCACTGAAGCTTTCTTT.

This clonotype showed up just a few times. V and J are TRBV5-1 and TRBJ2-3; TRBD2 matches 14 bases. Germline values: CDR1 SGHRS, CDR2 YFSETQ. The V segment lost 4 bases and the J segment 3 bases; nucleotides outside the gene matches: 7. The CDR3 length is 17 residues. For the CDR3, the DNA is TGCGCCAGCAGCCTAGGGACTAGCGGGAGAGAAACAGATACGCAGTATTTT. It codes for CASSLGTSGRETDTQYF.

The chain recombines TRBV20-1 with TRBJ1-4; no clear D gene. CDR3 size: 11 residues. V was pared by 6 bases and J by 7 bases, with 9 bases between. Per the germline V gene, CDR1 is DFQATT and CDR2 is SNEGSKA (reference sequence). The CDR3 sequence: CSALSGEKLFF. In nucleotides, the CDR3 is TGCAGTGCGCTGTCGGGTGAAAAACTGTTTTTT.

V and J are TRBV5-6 and TRBJ1-1; 8 bases are shared with TRBD1. Unmatched junction bases numbered 10, after V lost 0 bases and J lost 3 bases. This CDR3 spans 17 amino acids. The germline gives CDR1 SGHDT, CDR2 YYEEEE. CDR3 loop: CASSLAIGQGTHTEAFF. The CDR3 DNA sequence: TGTGCCAGCAGCTTGGCCATAGGACAGGGAACGCACACTGAAGCTTTCTTT.

The V call is TRBV27, the J call TRBJ2-7; D may be TRBD1 or TRBD2 (6 bases each). Germline V gene sequence: CDR1 MNHEY, CDR2 SMNVEV (reference sequence). Trimming shortened V by 3 bases and J by 1 base, and 13 bases separated the two germline ends. CDR3 length: 15 amino acids. The CDR3 DNA reads TGTGCCAGCAGTTTTCGGGGGCTATCTTCCTACGAGCAGTACTTC. Translated: CASSFRGLSSYEQYF.

The V call is TRBV20-1, the J call TRBJ2-3; 15 positions agree with TRBD2. The CDR3 totals 17 residues. Germline V lookup: CDR1 DFQATT, CDR2 SNEGSKA (reference sequence). V lost 6 bases to trimming and J lost 0 bases; unmatched junction nucleotides: 7. The chain's CDR3 is CSAPKGTSGRSTDTQYF. The CDR3 DNA sequence: TGCAGTGCACCGAAAGGGACTAGCGGGAGGAGCACAGATACGCAGTATTTT.

This chain joins TRBV5-1 and TRBJ2-3; 11 positions agree with TRBD2. Germline V gene sequence: CDR1 SGHRS, CDR2 YFSETQ. Trimming removed 5 bases from V and 2 bases from J; junction bases left unmatched: 4. This CDR3 contains 15 residues. CDR3 DNA sequence: TGCGCCAGCAGAAGGACTAGCGGGCCCACAGATACGCAGTATTTT. Encoded protein: CASRRTSGPTDTQYF.

The chain is built from TRBV11-2 and TRBJ1-5; D might be TRBD1 (6 bases). Germline lookup yields CDR1 SGHAT and CDR2 FQNNGV. This CDR3 has 18 residues. The V and J ends lost 3 bases and 5 bases respectively, with 23 bases between them. CDR3 sequence: CASSLGGSGIRSDQPQHF. The CDR3 nucleotides are TGTGCCAGCAGCTTGGGGGGCAGTGGAATTAGGTCGGATCAGCCCCAGCATTTT.

This chain links TRBV29-1 with TRBJ2-5; D is perhaps TRBD1 (6 bases). The ends were cut back, 3 bases at V and 4 bases at J, with 12 bases in the middle. There are 13 residues in the CDR3. Germline assignment: CDR1 SQVTM and CDR2 ANQGSEA. The CDR3 sequence is CSVERTVGETQYF. CDR3 DNA sequence: TGCAGCGTTGAGCGGACAGTTGGAGAGACCCAGTACTTC. Complete variable domain (other parts from reference TRBV29-1 and TRBJ2-5): SAVISQKPSRDICQRGTSLTIQCQVDSQVTMMFWYRQQPGQSLTLIATANQGSEATYESGFVIDKFPISRPNLTFSTLTVSNMSPEDSSIYLCSVERTVGETQYFGPGTRLLVL.

The V gene is TRBV12-3 or TRBV12-4, the J gene TRBJ2-1; D might be TRBD2 (7 bases). The CDR3 is made up of 16 amino acids. Trimming took 8 bases from V and 3 from J, leaving 20 bases between them. The CDR3 here is CASARTSRGHYNEQFF. The DNA for the CDR3 is TGTGCCAGCGCCCGGACTAGTCGGGGGCACTACAATGAGCAGTTCTTC.

The chain employs TRBV2 and TRBJ2-1, with 12 bases lining up with TRBD2. Germline assignment: CDR1 SNHLY and CDR2 FYNNEI. The CDR3 runs 15 residues. The J segment lost 7 bases and the V segment lost 6 bases, leaving 7 bases of the junction unmatched. CDR3 in amino acids: CASSAGLAGKNEQFF. The CDR3 DNA is TGTGCCAGCAGCGCGGGACTAGCGGGCAAAAATGAGCAGTTCTTC.

This chain links TRBV7-6 with TRBJ2-3; no reliable D call. Between the trimmed V and J ends, which lost 5 bases and 1 base, there was a span of 13 bases. The CDR3 extends over 15 amino acids. CDR1 SGHVS and CDR2 FNYEAQ come from the germline V gene. The CDR3 DNA reads as TGTGCCAGCAGCGTTGTAGCCATAGGCACAGATACGCAGTATTTT. Its translation: CASSVVAIGTDTQYF.

This chain connects TRBV5-1 to TRBJ2-1; D assignment may be TRBD1 or TRBD2 (7 bases each). V was shortened by 4 bases and J by 6 bases, with 20 bases between the two germline ends. The CDR3 sequence is 16 residues long. The germline CDR1 and CDR2 sequences are SGHRS and YFSETQ. CDR3 amino acids: CASSAGLGGGGNEQFF. The CDR3 DNA is TGCGCCAGCAGCGCAGGACTAGGGGGCGGAGGCAATGAGCAGTTCTTC.

This rearrangement joins TRBV6-5 to TRBJ2-3; D unclear. V lost 2 bases and J lost 2, with 11 bases in between. Per the germline V gene, CDR1 is MNHEY and CDR2 is SVGAGI. This CDR3 spans 15 amino acids. Here the CDR3 reads CASSYLDRYTDTQYF. As DNA, the CDR3 is TGTGCCAGCAGTTACCTCGACCGATACACAGATACGCAGTATTTT.

This clonotype appeared a few times. The chain recombines TRBV10-3 with TRBJ2-5, with 8 bases lining up with TRBD2. Germline CDR1 is ENHRY and CDR2 is SYGVKD. With 0 bases clipped from V and 3 bases from J, the junction kept 6 bases outside the gene matches. CDR3 length: 16 residues. The CDR3 region is CAISESLAGIKETQYF. In nucleotides, the CDR3 is TGTGCCATCAGTGAGTCGTTAGCGGGAATAAAAGAGACCCAGTACTTC.

This clonotype was seen more than once but under ten times. The genes are TRBV10-3 and TRBJ2-1, with a possible D match to TRBD1 (5 bases). Germline lookup yields CDR1 ENHRY and CDR2 SYGVKD. The CDR3 loop spans 14 amino acids. The germline V and J ends were trimmed by 6 bases and 3 bases, with 12 bases remaining between them. CDR3 DNA: TGTGCCATCAGGCCCTCCAGGGACTACAATGAGCAGTTCTTC. Translated, it gives CAIRPSRDYNEQFF.

There are a few counts of this clonotype. The rearrangement links TRBV10-3 to TRBJ2-7; 10 bases line up with TRBD2. This CDR3 spans 14 amino acids. Unmatched junction bases numbered 6, after V lost 2 bases and J lost 8 bases. Per germline, CDR1 ENHRY and CDR2 SYGVKD. CDR3: CAISETSGVVQQYF. The CDR3 nucleotides read TGTGCCATCAGTGAGACTAGCGGGGTAGTCCAGCAGTACTTC.

This clonotype occurred a few times. The V and J genes are TRBV20-1 and TRBJ2-1; perhaps TRBD2 as D (5 bases). The CDR3 contains 14 residues. Trimming pared 1 base from V and 2 bases from J, leaving 9 bases between. Germline CDR1 and CDR2: DFQATT and SNEGSKA (reference sequence). This CDR3 is CSARGSSPYNEQFF. DNA for the CDR3: TGCAGTGCTAGAGGGTCTAGCCCCTACAATGAGCAGTTCTTC.

The J gene is TRBJ1-6, the V gene TRBV5-1; TRBD1 is a possible D gene (6 bases). Germline V CDR1 and CDR2: SGHRS, YFSETQ. The V and J ends lost 4 bases and 8 bases respectively, with 16 bases between them. There are 15 residues in the CDR3. The CDR3 DNA is TGCGCCAGCAGCCGCGGAACGGGGGCGGATTCACCCCTCCACTTT. Translating gives CASSRGTGADSPLHF.

This clonotype was seen a handful of times. The genes are TRBV5-5 and TRBJ2-1; the match to TRBD2 covers 8 bases. The germline V gene encodes CDR1 SGHKS and CDR2 YYEKEE (reference sequence). The CDR3 runs 13 residues. Germline trimming cut 5 bases from V and 10 bases from J; bases unmatched to any gene: 8. The CDR3 DNA sequence: TGTGCCAGCAGGCCCACTAGCGGAGTGGAGCAGTTCTTC. Translation gives CASRPTSGVEQFF.

The V gene is TRBV20-1, the J gene TRBJ2-7; 13 nucleotides agree with TRBD2. Trimming took 6 bases from V and 5 from J; bases not matched to a gene: 7. The CDR3 extends over 14 amino acids. Germline V lookup: CDR1 DFQATT, CDR2 SNEGSKA (reference sequence). CDR3 DNA sequence: TGCAGTGCCACAGCCGGGACTAGCGGGAACGAGCAGTACTTC. This codes for CSATAGTSGNEQYF.

V is TRBV29-1 and J is TRBJ1-2; TRBD1 agrees at 8 bases. CDR3 length equals 12 residues. The germline V gene has CDR1 SQVTM and CDR2 ANQGSEA. V lost 6 bases to trimming and J lost 6 bases; unmatched junction nucleotides: 6. This CDR3 is CSVRTGSDGYTF. CDR3 nucleotides: TGCAGCGTCCGGACAGGGAGTGATGGCTACACCTTC.

The V gene is TRBV20-1, the J gene TRBJ2-1; D gene unclear. Germline CDR1 is DFQATT and CDR2 is SNEGSKA (reference sequence). V was shortened by 2 bases and J by 4 bases, with 9 bases between the two germline ends. There are 13 residues in the CDR3. The CDR3 DNA sequence: TGCAGTGCTAGACACGTGTATTACAATGAGCAGTTCTTC. The encoded protein is CSARHVYYNEQFF.

The rearrangement links TRBV7-9 to TRBJ2-2; 9 nucleotides agree with TRBD1. The CDR3 has 16 residues. Germline V gives CDR1 SEHNR, CDR2 FQNEAQ (reference sequence). Trimming cost V 5 bases and J 0 bases; bases outside gene matches: 4. The CDR3 reads CASSAGQGPNTGELFF. The CDR3 DNA is TGTGCCAGCAGCGCAGGACAGGGGCCGAACACCGGGGAGCTGTTTTTT.

The gene calls are TRBV7-9 and TRBJ1-2; 8 nucleotides match TRBD1. Germline lookup yields CDR1 SEHNR and CDR2 FQNEAQ (reference sequence). Trimming took 4 bases from V and 5 from J; bases not matched to a gene: 9. This CDR3 has 15 residues. CDR3 loop: CASSSTGTGSYGYTF. Here the CDR3 DNA reads TGTGCCAGCAGCTCCACCGGGACAGGATCGTATGGCTACACCTTC.